This TCR beta chain was captured by sequencing in a study of T cells after posttransplantation cyclophosphamide. Points from the study as a whole: Tissue-infiltrating T cells from skin or gut overlapped little with blood T cells.

This clone was observed many times. What it binds is not known. Libraries were prepared by immunoSEQ multiplex PCR; TCRdb keeps only in-frame clonotypes and omits some of them. The sample lists some 46,000 clones, none appearing once, the ten largest making up roughly 2.1%. The sequence was collected from a man between 35 and 55 years old in good health, CMV-negative, and a related stem cell transplant donor. The sample comprised PBMCs.

In DNA, the CDR3 is TGTGCCAGCAGTTGGACAGGGTACCCCTACGAGCAGTACTTC. Protein: CASSWTGYPYEQYF. V is TRBV6-9 and J is TRBJ2-7, with 8 bases aligning to TRBD1. This CDR3 has 14 amino acids. Germline CDR1 and CDR2: MNHGY and SVAAGI. Trimming at V came to 4 bases and at J to 2 bases, leaving 4 bases not matched to a gene.